Included here is one T cell receptor beta chain sequence, with context. As yet, its antigen is unknown. The missing conserved phenylalanine or tryptophan at the end of this CDR3 makes a read error likely. These data originate in a study of tumor and adjacent non-tumor tissue in lung cancer. Study-wide results and limits: Tumor repertoires had a smaller top 100 clone share than normal lung. TCR diversity was significantly greater in tumor than normal lung tissue.

The template was RNA from unsorted bulk tissue. Donors were chemotherapy-naive, newly diagnosed lung cancer surgical patients in China, August–late 2014. The germline V gene has CDR1 SGHAT and CDR2 FQDESV (reference sequence). V dropped 1 base and J dropped 1 base, with 7 bases sitting between them. The CDR3 contains 14 residues. The library came from three nested PCR rounds adapted from ARM-PCR protocols. TCRdb reprocessed the multiplex PCR reads with MiXCR, giving one entry per CDR3 protein. This sample has approximately 120,000 distinct CDR3 sequences, with more than 60% found just once. The sequence came from a woman between 55 and 75 years old with non-small cell lung cancer. The sequenced sample was lung tumor tissue. The chain employs TRBV11-1 and TRBJ1-1; unclear D gene. The CDR3 spells CASSLVRGNTEAFS. CDR3 DNA sequence: TGTGCCAGCAGCTTAGTACGGGGGAACACTGAAGCTTTCTCT.